A single sample gave rise to the 5 T cell receptor beta chains below, sequenced in a study of T cell responses to AZD1222 COVID-19 vaccine. Profiling relied on immunoSEQ multiplex PCR, and the TCRdb table lists in-frame clones only, not all of them. The top ten hold around 1.7% of the sample, which has 120,000 or so clones, around 89% seen once. Sample: peripheral blood, taken on day 0 of AZD1222 vaccination. These receptors were taken from an adult in good health.

V usage is TRBV4-2 and J usage is TRBJ2-7; D not certain. Germline CDR1 LGHNA, CDR2 YNFKEQ. This CDR3 contains 13 residues. Trimming took off 0 bases at V and 4 bases at J, with 7 bases between the two ends. DNA for the CDR3: TGTGCCAGCAGCCAAGAGGCGCGTTACGAGCAGTACTTC. Translated: CASSQEARYEQYF.

The chain recombines TRBV5-6 with TRBJ1-2; maybe TRBD1 (5 bases). V gave up 3 bases and J gave up 4 bases, with 16 bases separating them. The CDR3 sequence is 15 residues long. Germline assignment: CDR1 SGHDT and CDR2 YYEEEE. CDR3 region: CASSSLGGWIYGYTF. The CDR3 bases are TGTGCCAGCAGCTCCTTGGGGGGGTGGATCTATGGCTACACCTTC.

V is TRBV7-8 and J is TRBJ1-2; the D gene is possibly TRBD1 (6 bases). The V and J ends lost 8 bases and 3 bases respectively, with 19 bases between them. In germline, CDR1 is SGHVS, CDR2 FQNEAQ. There are 15 residues in the CDR3. In DNA form, the CDR3 reads TGTGCCAGCGAAAAAGTGGGGACATCCCACTATGGCTACACCTTC. As protein: CASEKVGTSHYGYTF.

The chain recombines TRBV5-5 with TRBJ2-7; 11 nucleotides line up with TRBD1. J gave up 3 bases and V 4 bases, and 3 bases lay outside the gene matches. CDR3 size: 14 residues. Germline CDR1 is SGHKS and CDR2 is YYEKEE (reference sequence). CDR3 nucleotide sequence: TGTGCCAGCAGCGTGGGGACAGGGGGCTACGAGCAGTACTTC. As protein: CASSVGTGGYEQYF.

V is TRBV6-5 and J is TRBJ1-1; no firm D call. CDR3 length equals 13 residues. The V gene lost 5 bases and the J gene lost 1 base, with 8 bases spanning the gap. Per the germline V gene, CDR1 is MNHEY and CDR2 is SVGAGI. The CDR3 bases are TGTGCCAGCAGTAGCGGGGAGAACACTGAAGCTTTCTTT. It codes for CASSSGENTEAFF.